This T cell receptor beta chain was identified in a study of cytomegalovirus exposure and HLA in healthy donors. Study-wide results and caveats: There were some V segments, including TRBV6-2 and TRBV6-3, excluded as indistinguishable. A later analysis revealed that TCR association rates differed between HLA loci, peaking at DRB1 and bottoming out at HLA-C.

CDR3 length: 16 amino acids. Germline V CDR1 and CDR2: SGHDT, YYEEEE. Unmatched junction bases numbered 12, after V lost 4 bases and J lost 2 bases. PCR employed 60 Vbeta and 13 Jbeta primers. Only in-frame clones appear in the TCRdb table, and some are missing; sequencing was by immunoSEQ multiplex PCR. This sample has 120,000 or so clones; roughly 80% occur once, and the top ten carry roughly 4%. For this clone: What it binds is not known.

The specimen was PBMCs. J is TRBJ2-7 and V is TRBV5-6; 7 nucleotides agree with TRBD1. The source of this sequence is a man aged 18 to 30 in good health and CMV-seropositive. This CDR3 is CASSPLRQGSTYEQYF. The CDR3 region has the DNA TGTGCCAGCAGCCCCCTTAGACAGGGTTCCACCTACGAGCAGTACTTC.